This TCR beta chain was recovered during a study of PD-1 blockade in classical Hodgkin lymphoma. Background on the study: Patients got intravenous nivolumab 3 mg/kg every 2 weeks.

Study conclusions and caveats: Individuals initiating nivolumab under 1 year after ASCT were excluded. Compared with baseline, CD4+ but not CD8+ TCR diversity had risen significantly by C4D1.

Comments on this clone: The antigen is undetermined.

Clones were read by immunoSEQ multiplex PCR, and TCRdb kept only the in-frame ones, dropping some. Among 40,000 to 55,000 clones listed, over 75% were seen once. The time point: cycle 4 day 1 (C4D1), after 5 to 7 weeks of nivolumab. Autologous stem cell transplantation was followed by relapse in every patient, and brentuximab vedotin exposure varied. Patients' outcomes at their best amounted to complete response, partial response or progressive disease. The CDR3 consists of 16 residues. V dropped 8 bases and J dropped 3; count of bases not matched to a gene: 11. Per germline, CDR1 ENHRY and CDR2 SYGVKD.

This clonotype originated in a human donor with classical Hodgkin lymphoma. Sequenced here: peripheral blood mononuclear cells (PBMCs), sampled before the fourth cycle of nivolumab. J is TRBJ1-2 and V is TRBV10-3; TRBD1 aligns across 11 bases. CDR3: CAIAGPGQGEDYGYTF. DNA of the CDR3: TGTGCCATCGCGGGCCCGGGACAGGGGGAGGACTATGGCTACACCTTC.